Listed below are T cell receptor beta chains from one sample, sequenced in a study of blood T cells in healthy people across ages. Using its own MiXCR run on the 5' RACE reads, TCRdb lists one record per CDR3 protein. The repertoire includes about 1,800,000 distinct CDR3 sequences, roughly 28% of them detected once, and around 7.7% sits in the top ten. Source material: blood. These receptors all stem from a woman aged 25 to 39 in good health. Both conserved end residues are part of each CDR3. The D gene is left open where the match is weak. The size field is filled for only some rows; it gives once, few, many or a size class.

TGTGCCAGCAGTTACTTGGGGCCTAGCGGGATCTACAATGAGCAGTTCTTC	CASSYLGPSGIYNEQFF	TRBJ2-1	TRBV6-2/TRBV6-3	few	TRBD2
TGCGCCAGCAGCCCCTTAGAGGGCACAGATACGCAGTATTTT	CASSPLEGTDTQYF	TRBJ2-3	TRBV5-1	many	.
TGTGCCAGCAATAAACTCAGCGTCCCTGAAGCTTTCTTT	CASNKLSVPEAFF	TRBJ1-1	TRBV2	few	.
TGTGCCAGCAGCTTGGGCCTTCCGGGTTTAGCCAAAAACATTCAGTACTTC	CASSLGLPGLAKNIQYF	TRBJ2-4	TRBV5-6	few	.
TGTGCCAGCAGCAAAGGGAGGACTAGCCGATTAGAGACCCAGTACTTC	CASSKGRTSRLETQYF	TRBJ2-5	TRBV7-8	.	TRBD2
TGTGCCAGCAGCAGGAAGGGTGTGGAGGGATGGACCGGGGAGCTGTTTTTT	CASSRKGVEGWTGELFF	TRBJ2-2	TRBV7-9	.	.
TGCAGCGTTGAAGACGGGGAAGGGGAAAAACTGTTTTTT	CSVEDGEGEKLFF	TRBJ1-4	TRBV29-1	few	.
TGTGCCAGCAGTCCACCCCTAGGGGTAGGCTACGAGCAGTACTTC	CASSPPLGVGYEQYF	TRBJ2-7	TRBV27	.	.
TGTGCCAGTAGTATGGGGGGATTCTACGAGCAGTTCTTC	CASSMGGFYEQFF	TRBJ2-1	TRBV19	.	.
TGTGTCAGCAGTCTACACGGACTCTTTGAAGCTTTCTTT	CVSSLHGLFEAFF	TRBJ1-1	TRBV28	.	.
TGCAGTGCTGGCCGGGACCGAGGAAACACCATATATTTT	CSAGRDRGNTIYF	TRBJ1-3	TRBV20-1	.	.
TGTGCCACCAGTCAATCTGGGGCCAACGTCCTGACTTTC	CATSQSGANVLTF	TRBJ2-6	TRBV24-1	once	.